This T cell receptor beta chain was documented in a study of identifying expanded T cells in peripheral blood. Points from the study as a whole: Two-week clone count variance significantly increased as total template count grew.

A note on this clone: Antigen: not known.

Clones were sequenced by immunoSEQ multiplex PCR, and TCRdb holds only the in-frame ones, with some missing. The sample lists more than 75,000 clones, around 87% occurring once. This CDR3 is built from 13 residues. Germline V gene data show CDR1 as LNHDA and CDR2 as SQIVND (reference sequence). Trimming pared 8 bases from V and 8 bases from J, leaving 18 bases between. No infections or other immune events were documented during collection. The V gene is TRBV19, the J gene TRBJ1-2; D unclear. This receptor was taken from a person aged 18 to 69 in good health. Specimen: blood. The chain's CDR3 is CASSRQYLSGYTF. CDR3 bases: TGTGCCAGTTCCAGGCAATACCTATCAGGCTACACCTTC. Full variable domain (rest looked up from reference TRBV19 and TRBJ1-2): DGGITQSPKYLFRKEGQNVTLSCEQNLNHDAMYWYRQDPGQGLRLIYYSQIVNDFQKGDIAEGYSVSREKKESFPLTVTSAQKNPTAFYLCASSRQYLSGYTFGSGTRLTVV.